The following is a T cell receptor beta chain sequence with its context. The antigen it recognizes is unknown. No base qualities exist here, and no much larger clone lies one base off it. Taken with the paper, the label for time point translates to: 30 days after allo-HCT. Recipient blood was collected about 28 days before transplant and at days 30, 100 and 180 after transplant. Nuclei Lysis Solution was used to extract genomic DNA from fresh or cryopreserved unfractionated peripheral blood mononuclear cells. With the immunoSEQ assay, which is a bias-controlled multiplex PCR relying on V- and J-specific primers, TCR beta CDR3 regions were amplified from genomic DNA. A proprietary barcode and Illumina adapter sequences were added to the CDR3 amplicons in a second PCR step. An Illumina MiSeq instrument was used for sequencing of the CDR3 libraries. Per the original workflow: immunoSEQ Analyzer 3.0 was used for export and quality control, with R Bioconductor and Immunarch used for downstream analyses. Only productive rearrangements within the normalized downsampled data set were used in the calculation of repertoire metrics. In the normalized cohort, clonotypes with more than 5 templates were defined as pathologically expanded. Repertoire diversity was measured with the Inverse Simpson Index. To capture all clonotypes, the CMV-specificity analyses were run on the non-normalized data set. Held by TCRdb, this immuneACCESS table contains in-frame sequences only and omits some clones. Under half of the omission traces to an unresolved V gene where checked; the cause of the rest is unknown. From that table come the V and J calls and clone size; the DNA was used to work out D and trimming. The sample records 12,000 to 15,000 clones, about 97% of which are singletons. The ten largest clones add up to 4.2% of the sample.

This sample is part of a study of T cell clonotyping in hematopoietic cell transplantation (dated by TCRdb to the early 2020s). Broadly, across the study: The study collected around 130 blood samples from approximately 35 consecutive transplant recipients and their related donors. Patient recruitment ran from 2015 to early 2017, and follow-up continued until late 2020 or death. What the research found in general, with its limitations: After transplant, TCR diversity in recipients dropped, and pathologically expanded clonotypes climbed progressively between day 30 and day 180. Broader TCR repertoire diversity after transplant was predicted by Inverse Simpson Index values from donors and from recipients before transplant. Only a small fraction of recipient repertoires overlapped donor repertoires, with over 95% appearing de novo at the given depth. Sample size was limited, and cells were not sorted, so CD4 and CD8 repertoire contributions could not be separated.

Trimming costs V 3 bases and J 6 bases, and their ends lie 12 bases apart. The CDR3 starts with the cysteine, ends with the phenylalanine, and has 13 residues. CDR3 DNA only is kept here, 39 bases in frame from base 1. CDR1 and CDR2 (SGHNT, YENEEA) derive from the germline V gene. The sequences come from peripheral blood mononuclear cells, collected 30 days after allogeneic stem cell transplant. The receptor chain draws on TRBV11-3 and TRBJ2-7; perhaps TRBD1 is the D gene, with 6 bases matching. The TCR originated in a female patient in her fifties who had an allogeneic stem cell transplant from an unrelated donor, so T cells may come from the graft donor. Some clones in this sample may be carry-over from other donors' samples. The bases read TGTGCCAGCAGCTTCAACAGGGTCGGCGAGCAGTACTTC. It translates as CASSFNRVGEQYF.